The source of this TCR beta chain is a study of cytomegalovirus exposure and HLA in healthy donors. Study-level information: An analysis done earlier identified 100 million to 140 million unique TCR beta sequences from about 179 million T cells. Most donors, around 81% of 398 genotyped, fell in the Caucasian-associated ancestry cluster. There were 70 million to 95 million unique TCRs (from HLA-typed donors) in an early data release.

The V and J ends lost 5 bases and 4 bases respectively, with 11 bases between them. Germline lookup yields CDR1 SGHVS and CDR2 FNYEAQ. This CDR3 spans 14 amino acids. 60 Vbeta and 13 Jbeta primers were used in PCR. Data came from immunoSEQ multiplex PCR; TCRdb stores just in-frame clones and leaves some out. Here the sample spans approximately 180,000 clones, 70% to 85% being singletons. The material sequenced was PBMCs. This clonotype was obtained from a man between 18 and 35 years old in good health and CMV-seronegative. The V and J genes are TRBV7-6 and TRBJ2-2; weak D call: TRBD2 (6 bases). This CDR3 is CASSTGLTTGELFF. The CDR3 DNA reads as TGTGCCAGCAGCACGGGACTCACCACCGGGGAGCTGTTTTTT.